A single sample is the source of the 27 T cell receptor beta chains below, sequenced in a study of technical replicates of blood from several donors. The data were produced by immunoSEQ multiplex PCR, yet TCRdb's version contains in-frame clones alone and is incomplete. The sample has tens of thousands of clones, approximately 96% seen once. Material for sequencing was T cells isolated from PBMCs. The receptor set was obtained from a human donor in good health.

The chain links TRBV5-8 to TRBJ2-6; TRBD1 might be the D (5 bases). Trimming left V 5 bases short and J 2 bases short, with 14 bases between. The germline V gene has CDR1 SGHTS and CDR2 YDEGEE. The CDR3 sequence is 16 residues long. In DNA, the CDR3 is TGTGCCAGCAGTTCCAGGGTCCGGACTGGGGCCAACGTCCTGACTTTC. This gives the protein CASSSRVRTGANVLTF.

The chain recombines TRBV11-3 with TRBJ2-1; 9 bases align to TRBD2. V gave up 5 bases and J gave up 7 bases; unmatched junction bases: 15. The CDR3 totals 17 residues. The germline V gene has CDR1 SGHNT and CDR2 YENEEA. This CDR3 is CASSIHFSGSRRNEQFF. CDR3 DNA: TGTGCCAGCAGCATTCACTTTAGCGGGAGTCGTAGGAATGAGCAGTTCTTC.

J is TRBJ1-2 and V is TRBV4-1; the match to TRBD1 covers 10 bases. Trimming removed 1 base from V and 1 base from J; junction bases left unmatched: 0. Germline-derived CDR1 and CDR2 are MGHRA and YSYEKL. The CDR3 extends over 15 amino acids. CDR3 amino acids: CASSQGTGGNYGYTF. In DNA form, the CDR3 reads TGCGCCAGCAGCCAAGGGACAGGGGGTAACTATGGCTACACCTTC.

The table lists this clone with a few counts. This chain links TRBV9 with TRBJ1-1; TRBD1 agrees at 7 bases. CDR3 length: 15 amino acids. V lost 2 bases, J lost 3 bases, and 7 bases stayed unmatched. CDR1 is SGDLS, CDR2 YYNGEE, per germline. The DNA of the CDR3 is TGTGCCAGCAGCGTTTCGGGACAGCTTTACACTGAAGCTTTCTTT. It codes for CASSVSGQLYTEAFF. The full variable domain, in which reference TRBV9 and TRBJ1-1 provide the parts outside the CDR3, is DSGVTQTPKHLITATGQRVTLRCSPRSGDLSVYWYQQSLDQGLQFLIQYYNGEERAKGNILERFSAQQFPDLHSELNLSSLELGDSALYFCASSVSGQLYTEAFFGQGTRLTVV.

The chain couples TRBV27 to TRBJ2-1; maybe TRBD1 (6 bases). V was shortened by 2 bases and J by 8 bases, with 19 bases between the two germline ends. Germline assignment: CDR1 MNHEY and CDR2 SMNVEV (reference sequence). The CDR3 contains 16 residues. The CDR3 DNA is TGTGCCAGCAGTTTAAGTGGGGGCGCCTTTAGGGATGAGCAGTTCTTC. It yields the protein CASSLSGGAFRDEQFF.

The CDR3, as DNA: TGTGCCAGCAGTGACCGGACAGCTCGCAACTATGGCTACACCTTC. As protein: CASSDRTARNYGYTF. The chain couples TRBV6-1 to TRBJ1-2; the D gene is possibly TRBD1 (6 bases). Trimming removed 3 bases from V and 2 bases from J, with 13 bases in between. CDR1 and CDR2 (germline): MNHNS, SASEGT. The CDR3 is 15 residues long.

In DNA, the CDR3 is TGTGCCAGCAGCGTAAACTATTTTGGTCAGCCCCAGCATTTT. Translating gives CASSVNYFGQPQHF. V gene TRBV9 combines with J gene TRBJ1-5, with D unresolved. The V gene's germline CDR1 is SGDLS and CDR2 YYNGEE. The CDR3 is 14 residues long. V lost 1 base, J lost 6 bases, and 11 bases lay in between.

As to this clone: One junction end does not reproduce the germline sequence, and a read error may be involved. The CDR3 spells CASSLDGNRETQYF. In DNA, the CDR3 is TGTGCTAGCAGCTTAGACGGGAACCGGGAGACCCAGTACTTC. The rearrangement joins TRBV7-7 to TRBJ2-5, with D perhaps TRBD2 (5 bases). CDR1 SSHAT and CDR2 FNYEAQ come from the germline V gene (reference sequence). The CDR3 is made up of 14 amino acids.

In nucleotides, the CDR3 is TGTGCCAGCAGCTCCGGTGGAAGCGGGAGAGACGAGCAGTACTTC. This sequence encodes CASSSGGSGRDEQYF. The chain couples TRBV13 to TRBJ2-7; 8 nucleotides agree with TRBD2. The CDR3 loop spans 15 amino acids. J was trimmed by 5 bases and V by 4 bases; bases with no gene match: 10. CDR1 PRHDT and CDR2 FYEKMQ come from the germline V gene (reference sequence).

The V and J genes are TRBV7-9 and TRBJ2-7; 7 bases match TRBD1. The CDR3 runs 15 residues. V lost 5 bases to trimming and J lost 4 bases; unmatched junction nucleotides: 11. Looked up from germline, CDR1 is SEHNR and CDR2 is FQNEAQ (reference sequence). The DNA for the CDR3 is TGTGCCAGCAGCCCAGACAGGGAAGTAATATACGAGCAGTACTTC. Encoded protein: CASSPDREVIYEQYF.

The chain recombines TRBV10-2 with TRBJ2-5, with 11 bases that match TRBD2. Trimming removed 8 bases from V and 1 base from J; junction bases left unmatched: 6. The CDR3 has 15 amino acids. Germline V gene lookup returns CDR1 WSHSY and CDR2 SAAADI. The CDR3 is CASQGTSGTQETQYF. Written as DNA, the CDR3 is TGCGCCAGCCAGGGGACTAGCGGAACCCAAGAGACCCAGTACTTC.

J is TRBJ2-3 and V is TRBV27; 11 bases line up with TRBD2. The CDR3 is made up of 17 amino acids. Germline CDR1 is MNHEY and CDR2 is SMNVEV (reference sequence). V was clipped by 2 bases and J by 2 bases; unmatched bases: 6. CDR3 nucleotide sequence: TGTGCCAGCAGTTTACTCCTAGCGGGAGGACCCACAGATACGCAGTATTTT. Translation gives CASSLLLAGGPTDTQYF.

The rearrangement joins TRBV5-1 to TRBJ2-1; D possibly corresponds to TRBD2 (5 bases). There are 14 residues in the CDR3. Trimming pared 4 bases from V and 5 bases from J, leaving 13 bases between. Germline V lookup: CDR1 SGHRS, CDR2 YFSETQ. CDR3 bases: TGCGCCAGCAGCATGCCGGGAATAAACAATGAGCAGTTCTTC. This encodes CASSMPGINNEQFF.

This chain joins TRBV4-1 and TRBJ2-1; TRBD2 might be the D (6 bases). CDR3 size: 13 residues. Looked up from germline, CDR1 is MGHRA and CDR2 is YSYEKL. The V end lost 2 bases, the J end lost 7 bases, and 9 bases lay between the germline ends. CDR3: CASSQRGGNEQFF. The DNA of the CDR3 is TGCGCCAGCAGCCAAAGGGGAGGAAATGAGCAGTTCTTC.

V is TRBV7-2 and J is TRBJ2-1; weak D call: TRBD2 (5 bases). Trimming cost V 4 bases and J 6 bases, with 19 bases left between them. The V gene's germline CDR1 is SGHTA and CDR2 FQGNSA. The CDR3 sequence is 16 residues long. For the CDR3, the DNA is TGTGCCAGCAGCTCCGCGGGCTATGGGTCGGGCAATGAGCAGTTCTTC. Protein product: CASSSAGYGSGNEQFF.

This clone was seen once. The rearrangement uses TRBV30 and TRBJ1-5; D is undetermined. Trimming shortened V by 1 base and J by 0 bases, and 4 bases separated the two germline ends. The CDR3 length is 13 residues. CDR1 is GTSNPN, CDR2 SVGIG, per germline (reference sequence). CDR3: CAWSGHSNQPQHF. DNA for the CDR3: TGTGCCTGGAGTGGACATAGCAATCAGCCCCAGCATTTT. The whole variable domain, filled in from reference TRBV30 and TRBJ1-5, reads SQTIHQWPATLVQPVGSPLSLECTVEGTSNPNLYWYRQAAGRGLQLLFYSVGIGQISSEVPQNLSASRPQDRQFILSSKKLLLSDSGFYLCAWSGHSNQPQHFGDGTRLSIL.

The CDR3 bases are TGCGCCAGCAGCTTGGTAGGGGGCTTACTGAATTACGAGCAGTACTTC. Protein sequence: CASSLVGGLLNYEQYF. The chain uses TRBV5-1 and TRBJ2-7, with TRBD1 matching over 7 bases. CDR1 SGHRS and CDR2 YFSETQ come from the germline V gene. Trimming removed 0 bases from V and 4 bases from J; junction bases left unmatched: 10. The CDR3 consists of 16 residues.

J is TRBJ2-3 and V is TRBV30; the D gene is possibly TRBD1 (7 bases). The germline V gene has CDR1 GTSNPN and CDR2 SVGIG (reference sequence). This CDR3 has 16 residues. V lost 3 bases and J lost 2, with 18 bases in between. The CDR3 region is CAWSLDGGQHTDTQYF. The CDR3 DNA is TGTGCCTGGAGCCTTGACGGGGGACAGCACACAGATACGCAGTATTTT.

The chain combines TRBV4-2 with TRBJ2-7, with D maybe TRBD2 (6 bases). V dropped 0 bases and J dropped 4 bases, with 13 bases sitting between them. Germline V gives CDR1 LGHNA, CDR2 YNFKEQ. This CDR3 has 15 residues. CDR3 in amino acids: CASSQEGGAPYEQYF. The CDR3 coding sequence is TGTGCCAGCAGCCAAGAAGGCGGGGCCCCTTACGAGCAGTACTTC.

This clone is a singleton in its sample. This chain connects TRBV10-3 to TRBJ2-2; D is unclear. This CDR3 is 12 amino acids long. V was cut by 2 bases and J by 5 bases, with 3 bases left in between. The germline V gene has CDR1 ENHRY and CDR2 SYGVKD. The CDR3 is CAISEPTGELFF. CDR3 in DNA: TGTGCCATCAGTGAGCCGACCGGGGAGCTGTTTTTT.

The chain combines TRBV20-1 with TRBJ1-2; no clear D gene. This CDR3 has 11 amino acids. V shed 3 bases and J shed 8 bases, with 10 bases lying between them. Germline V gene lookup returns CDR1 DFQATT and CDR2 SNEGSKA (reference sequence). The CDR3: CSARRRTGYTF. For the CDR3, the DNA is TGCAGTGCTAGGAGGAGAACGGGCTACACCTTC.

This clone is a singleton in its sample. This chain connects TRBV9 to TRBJ2-3; 11 bases map to TRBD2. V lost 3 bases and J lost 0; bases outside the gene matches: 6. Germline lookup yields CDR1 SGDLS and CDR2 YYNGEE. The CDR3 is 17 amino acids. This chain's CDR3 is CASSGTTSGVSTDTQYF. DNA of the CDR3: TGTGCCAGCAGCGGGACGACTAGCGGGGTTAGCACAGATACGCAGTATTTT.

This chain links TRBV11-2 with TRBJ2-3; 7 positions match TRBD1. Trimming took 3 bases from V and 0 from J; bases not matched to a gene: 3. This CDR3 is 15 amino acids long. Germline V gene sequence: CDR1 SGHAT, CDR2 FQNNGV. CDR3 protein: CASSLGTVSTDTQYF. The CDR3 nucleotides are TGTGCCAGCAGCTTGGGGACAGTGAGCACAGATACGCAGTATTTT.

With respect to this clone: At one end, the junction sequence differs from germline, possibly due to a read error. V gene TRBV7-8 combines with J gene TRBJ2-7, with D tentatively TRBD2 (6 bases). Germline V gene data show CDR1 as SGHVS and CDR2 as FQNEAQ. This CDR3 spans 13 amino acids. The CDR3 DNA is TGTGCCAGCAGCATAGCGGACTATTACGAGCAGTACTTC. As protein: CASSIADYYEQYF.

The chain combines TRBV7-6 with TRBJ1-5; D not certain. V lost 5 bases, J lost 3 bases, and 8 bases lay in between. The CDR3 loop spans 13 amino acids. Germline-derived CDR1 and CDR2 are SGHVS and FNYEAQ. Written as DNA, the CDR3 is TGTGCCAGCAGCCCACGGGTCAATCAGCCCCAGCATTTT. Encoded protein: CASSPRVNQPQHF.

The chain has TRBV28 and TRBJ2-7; D may be TRBD2 (6 bases). The V gene's germline CDR1 is MDHEN and CDR2 SYDVKM. Trimming cost V 6 bases and J 2 bases, with 14 bases left between them. The CDR3 has 14 amino acids. The chain's CDR3 is CASRPGLLPYEQYF. CDR3 bases: TGTGCCAGCAGGCCGGGACTCCTGCCCTACGAGCAGTACTTC.

This chain uses TRBV6-6 with TRBJ1-1; D is unclear. The CDR3 covers 12 residues. V was clipped by 2 bases and J by 8 bases, with 9 bases between them. CDR1 is MNHNY, CDR2 SVGAGI, per germline (reference sequence). CDR3 loop: CASSYTKYEAFF. The CDR3 DNA sequence: TGTGCCAGCAGTTACACAAAATACGAAGCTTTCTTT.